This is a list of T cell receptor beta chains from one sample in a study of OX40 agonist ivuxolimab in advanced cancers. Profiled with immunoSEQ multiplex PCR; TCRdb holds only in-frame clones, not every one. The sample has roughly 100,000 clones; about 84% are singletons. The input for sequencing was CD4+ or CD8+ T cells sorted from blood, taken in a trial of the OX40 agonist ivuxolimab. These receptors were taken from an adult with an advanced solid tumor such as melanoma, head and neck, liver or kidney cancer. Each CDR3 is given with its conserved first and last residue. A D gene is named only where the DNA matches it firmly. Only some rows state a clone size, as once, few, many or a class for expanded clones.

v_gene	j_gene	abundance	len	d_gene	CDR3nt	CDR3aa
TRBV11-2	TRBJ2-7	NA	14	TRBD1	TGTGCCAGCAGCTTAGTGGGACAGGGCTACGAGCAGTACTTC	CASSLVGQGYEQYF
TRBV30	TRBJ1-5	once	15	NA	TGTGCCTGGAGTGGGGACACCTATAGCAATCAGCCCCAGCATTTT	CAWSGDTYSNQPQHF
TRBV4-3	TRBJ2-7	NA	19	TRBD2	TGCGCCAGCAGCCAAGAGGGATGGTTGATCGCGGGGGGGCCGGGGGAGCAGTACTTC	CASSQEGWLIAGGPGEQYF
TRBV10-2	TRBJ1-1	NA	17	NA	TGCGCCACCATAGGCCCCGGCAGGGCCTTTGGGGGCACTGAAGCTTTCTTT	CATIGPGRAFGGTEAFF
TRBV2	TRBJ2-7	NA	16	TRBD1	TGTGCCAGCAAAGACTCCGGGACAGGGGGAGTCTACGAGCAGTACTTC	CASKDSGTGGVYEQYF
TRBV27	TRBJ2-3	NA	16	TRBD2	TGTGCCACTATCAGCGGGGTGGGAGCGGCCACAGATACGCAGTATTTT	CATISGVGAATDTQYF
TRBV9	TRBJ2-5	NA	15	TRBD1	TGTGCCAGCAGCGTAGATAGTAGGGGGCCCGAGACCCAGTACTTC	CASSVDSRGPETQYF
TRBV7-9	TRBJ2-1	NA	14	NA	TGTGCCAGCAACTCAGACGGGGGATACAATGAGCAGTTCTTC	CASNSDGGYNEQFF
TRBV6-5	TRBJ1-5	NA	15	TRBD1	TGTGCCAGCAGTTCCCTGACAGGGGGTGGGCAGCCCCAGCATTTT	CASSSLTGGGQPQHF
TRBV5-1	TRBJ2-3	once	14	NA	TGCGCCAGCAGCACCGGACAGAGCACAGATACGCAGTATTTT	CASSTGQSTDTQYF